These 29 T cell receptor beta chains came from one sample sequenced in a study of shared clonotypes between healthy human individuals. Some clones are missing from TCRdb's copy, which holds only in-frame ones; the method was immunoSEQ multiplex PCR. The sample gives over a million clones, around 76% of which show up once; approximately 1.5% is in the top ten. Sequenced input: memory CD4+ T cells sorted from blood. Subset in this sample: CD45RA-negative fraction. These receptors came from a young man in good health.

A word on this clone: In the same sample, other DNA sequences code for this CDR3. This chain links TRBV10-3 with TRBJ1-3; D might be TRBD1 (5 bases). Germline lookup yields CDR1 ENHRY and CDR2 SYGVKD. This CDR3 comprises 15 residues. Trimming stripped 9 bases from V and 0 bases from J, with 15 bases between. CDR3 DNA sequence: TGTGCCATTAGCGACCGGGGCCTCTCTGGAAACACCATATATTTT. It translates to CAISDRGLSGNTIYF.

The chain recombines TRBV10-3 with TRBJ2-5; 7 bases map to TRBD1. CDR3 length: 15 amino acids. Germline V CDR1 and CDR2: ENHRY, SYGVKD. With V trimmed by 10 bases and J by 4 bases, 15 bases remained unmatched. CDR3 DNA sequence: TGTGCCACTTTAGGGGGCGCCGAGACCGGAGAGACCCAGTACTTC. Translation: CATLGGAETGETQYF.

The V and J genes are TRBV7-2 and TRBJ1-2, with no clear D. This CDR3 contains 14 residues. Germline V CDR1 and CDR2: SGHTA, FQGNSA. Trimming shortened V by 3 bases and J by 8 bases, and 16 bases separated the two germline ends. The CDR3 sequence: CASSFSGAGWGYTF. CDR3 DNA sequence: TGTGCCAGCAGCTTTTCGGGAGCGGGATGGGGCTACACCTTC.

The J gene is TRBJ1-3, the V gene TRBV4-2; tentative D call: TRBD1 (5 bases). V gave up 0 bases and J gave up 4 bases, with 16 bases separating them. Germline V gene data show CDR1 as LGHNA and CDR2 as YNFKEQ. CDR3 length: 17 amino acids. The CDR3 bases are TGTGCCAGCAGCCAAGATAGGGGTCCTTGGCAGGGAAACACCATATATTTT. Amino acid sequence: CASSQDRGPWQGNTIYF.

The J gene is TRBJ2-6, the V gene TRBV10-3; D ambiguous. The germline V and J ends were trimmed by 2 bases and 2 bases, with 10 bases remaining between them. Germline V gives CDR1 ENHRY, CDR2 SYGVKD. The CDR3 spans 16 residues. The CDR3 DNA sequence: TGTGCCATCAGTGAGGCAGAAAGGGCTGGGGCCAACGTCCTGACTTTC. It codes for CAISEAERAGANVLTF.

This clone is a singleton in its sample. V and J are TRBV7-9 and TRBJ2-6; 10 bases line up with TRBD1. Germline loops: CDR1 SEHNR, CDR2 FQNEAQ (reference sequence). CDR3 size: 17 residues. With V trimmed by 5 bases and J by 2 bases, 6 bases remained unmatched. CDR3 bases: TGTGCCAGCAGCCGGGACAGGGGATTGACTGGGGCCAACGTCCTGACTTTC. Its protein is CASSRDRGLTGANVLTF.

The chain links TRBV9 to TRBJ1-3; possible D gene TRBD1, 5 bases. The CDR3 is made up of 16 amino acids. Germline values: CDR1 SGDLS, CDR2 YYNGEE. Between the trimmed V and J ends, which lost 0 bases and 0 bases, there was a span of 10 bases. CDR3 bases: TGTGCCAGCAGCGTAGGACAGCTAAACTCTGGAAACACCATATATTTT. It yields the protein CASSVGQLNSGNTIYF. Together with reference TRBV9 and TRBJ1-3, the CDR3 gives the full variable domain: DSGVTQTPKHLITATGQRVTLRCSPRSGDLSVYWYQQSLDQGLQFLIQYYNGEERAKGNILERFSAQQFPDLHSELNLSSLELGDSALYFCASSVGQLNSGNTIYFGEGSWLTVV.

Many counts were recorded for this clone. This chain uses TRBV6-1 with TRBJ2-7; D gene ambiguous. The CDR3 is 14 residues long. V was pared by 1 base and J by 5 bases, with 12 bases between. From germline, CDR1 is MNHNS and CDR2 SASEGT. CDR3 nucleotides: TGTGCCAGCAGTGAAGAGGCTAGGTCGGACGAGCAGTACTTC. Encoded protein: CASSEEARSDEQYF.

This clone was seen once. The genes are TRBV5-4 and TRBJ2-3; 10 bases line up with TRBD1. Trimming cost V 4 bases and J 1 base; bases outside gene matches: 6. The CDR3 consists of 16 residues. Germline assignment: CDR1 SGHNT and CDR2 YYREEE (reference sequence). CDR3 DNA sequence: TGTGCCAGCAGCACACGACAGGGGGCACGCACAGATACGCAGTATTTT. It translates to CASSTRQGARTDTQYF.

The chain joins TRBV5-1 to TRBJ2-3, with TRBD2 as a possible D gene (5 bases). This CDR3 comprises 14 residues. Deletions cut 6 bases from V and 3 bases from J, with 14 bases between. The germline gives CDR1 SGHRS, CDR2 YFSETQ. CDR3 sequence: CASNSGPITDTQYF. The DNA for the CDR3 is TGCGCCAGCAACAGCGGCCCAATTACAGATACGCAGTATTTT.

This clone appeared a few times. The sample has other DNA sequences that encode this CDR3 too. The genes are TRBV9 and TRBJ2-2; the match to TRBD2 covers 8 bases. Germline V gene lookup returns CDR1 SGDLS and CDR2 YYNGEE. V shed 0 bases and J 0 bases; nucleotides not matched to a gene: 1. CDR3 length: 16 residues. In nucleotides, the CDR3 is TGTGCCAGCAGCGTAGCCGGGGGGGCGAACACCGGGGAGCTGTTTTTT. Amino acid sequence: CASSVAGGANTGELFF.

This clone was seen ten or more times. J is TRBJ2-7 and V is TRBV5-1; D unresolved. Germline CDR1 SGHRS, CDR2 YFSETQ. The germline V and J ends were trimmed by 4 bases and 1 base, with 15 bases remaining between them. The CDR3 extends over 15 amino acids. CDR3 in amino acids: CASSRDIQISYEQYF. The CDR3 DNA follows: TGCGCCAGCAGCCGTGACATACAAATATCCTACGAGCAGTACTTC.

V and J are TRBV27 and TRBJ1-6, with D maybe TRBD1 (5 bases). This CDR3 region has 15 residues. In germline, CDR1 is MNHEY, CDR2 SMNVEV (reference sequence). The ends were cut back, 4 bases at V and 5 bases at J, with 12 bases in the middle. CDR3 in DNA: TGTGCCAGCAGTTACCGAACGGGGGATAATTCACCCCTCCACTTT. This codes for CASSYRTGDNSPLHF.

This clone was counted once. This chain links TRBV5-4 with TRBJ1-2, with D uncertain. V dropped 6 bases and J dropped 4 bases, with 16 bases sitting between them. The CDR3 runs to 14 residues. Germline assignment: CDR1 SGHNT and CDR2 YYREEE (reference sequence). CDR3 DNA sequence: TGTGCCAGCATCCGAAGGGAGGAAGGCTATGGCTACACCTTC. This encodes CASIRREEGYGYTF.

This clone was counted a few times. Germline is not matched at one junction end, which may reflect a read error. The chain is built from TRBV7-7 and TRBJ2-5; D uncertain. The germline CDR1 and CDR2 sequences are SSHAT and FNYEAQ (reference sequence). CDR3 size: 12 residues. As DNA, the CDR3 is TGTGCTAGCAGCCAAAGAGGCGAGACCCAGTACTTC. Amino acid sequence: CASSQRGETQYF.

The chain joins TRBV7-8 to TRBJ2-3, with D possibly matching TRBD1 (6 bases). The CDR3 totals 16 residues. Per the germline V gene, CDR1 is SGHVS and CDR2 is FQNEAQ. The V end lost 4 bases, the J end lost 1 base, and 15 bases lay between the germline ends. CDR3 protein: CASSSRQARGTDTQYF. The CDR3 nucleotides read TGTGCCAGCAGCTCCAGACAGGCCCGCGGCACAGATACGCAGTATTTT.

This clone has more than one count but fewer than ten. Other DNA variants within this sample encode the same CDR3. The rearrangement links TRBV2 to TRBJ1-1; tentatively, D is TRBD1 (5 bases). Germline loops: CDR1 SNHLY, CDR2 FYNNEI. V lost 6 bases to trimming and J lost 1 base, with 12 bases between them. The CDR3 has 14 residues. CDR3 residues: CASSLGQQNTEAFF. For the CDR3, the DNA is TGTGCCAGCAGCCTAGGACAACAGAACACTGAAGCTTTCTTT.

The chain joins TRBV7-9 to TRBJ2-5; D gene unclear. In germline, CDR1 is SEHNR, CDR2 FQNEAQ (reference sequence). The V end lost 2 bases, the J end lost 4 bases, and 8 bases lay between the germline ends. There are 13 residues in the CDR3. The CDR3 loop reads CASSLSFAETQYF. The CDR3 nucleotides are TGTGCCAGCAGCTTAAGCTTTGCAGAGACCCAGTACTTC.

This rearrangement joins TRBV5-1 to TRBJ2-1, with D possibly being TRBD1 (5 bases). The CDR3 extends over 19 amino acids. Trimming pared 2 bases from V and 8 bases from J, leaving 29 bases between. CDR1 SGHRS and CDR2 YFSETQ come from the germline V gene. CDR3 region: CASSLGLFGSPAGFDEQFF. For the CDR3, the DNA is TGCGCCAGCAGCTTAGGGTTATTTGGGTCCCCCGCAGGGTTCGATGAGCAGTTCTTC.

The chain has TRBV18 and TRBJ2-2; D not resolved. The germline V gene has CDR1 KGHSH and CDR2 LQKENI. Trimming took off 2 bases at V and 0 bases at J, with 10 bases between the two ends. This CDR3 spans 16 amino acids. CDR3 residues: CASSPERVANTGELFF. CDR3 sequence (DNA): TGTGCCAGCTCACCAGAAAGGGTCGCGAACACCGGGGAGCTGTTTTTT.

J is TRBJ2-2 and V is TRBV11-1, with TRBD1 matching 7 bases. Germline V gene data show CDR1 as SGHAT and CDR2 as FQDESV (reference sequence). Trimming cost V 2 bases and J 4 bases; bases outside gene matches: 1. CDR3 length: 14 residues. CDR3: CASSLNRGTGELFF. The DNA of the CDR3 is TGTGCCAGCAGCTTAAACAGGGGCACCGGGGAGCTGTTTTTT.

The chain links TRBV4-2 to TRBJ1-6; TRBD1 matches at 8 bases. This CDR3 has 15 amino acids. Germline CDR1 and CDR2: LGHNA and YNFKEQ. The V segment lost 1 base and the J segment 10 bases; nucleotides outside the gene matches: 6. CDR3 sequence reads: CASSQAHRGESPLHF. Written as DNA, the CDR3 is TGTGCCAGCAGCCAAGCTCACAGGGGGGAATCACCCCTCCACTTT.

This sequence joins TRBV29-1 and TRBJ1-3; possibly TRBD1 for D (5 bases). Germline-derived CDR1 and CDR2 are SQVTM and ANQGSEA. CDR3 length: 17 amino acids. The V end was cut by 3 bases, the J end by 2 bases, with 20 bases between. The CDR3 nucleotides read TGCAGCGTTGACACGGGGACCTCCCAGGGCACTGGAAACACCATATATTTT. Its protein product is CSVDTGTSQGTGNTIYF.

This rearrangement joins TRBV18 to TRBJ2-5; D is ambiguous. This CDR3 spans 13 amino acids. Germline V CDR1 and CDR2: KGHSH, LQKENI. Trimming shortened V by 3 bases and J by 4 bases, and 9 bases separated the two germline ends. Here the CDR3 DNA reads TGTGCCAGCTCACCTGGGATCGGAGAGACCCAGTACTTC. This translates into CASSPGIGETQYF.

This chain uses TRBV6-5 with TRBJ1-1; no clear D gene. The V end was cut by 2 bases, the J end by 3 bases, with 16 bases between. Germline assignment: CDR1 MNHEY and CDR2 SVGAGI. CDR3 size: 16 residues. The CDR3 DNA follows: TGTGCCAGCAGTTACACCGCCGAGCCTGTCGACACTGAAGCTTTCTTT. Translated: CASSYTAEPVDTEAFF.

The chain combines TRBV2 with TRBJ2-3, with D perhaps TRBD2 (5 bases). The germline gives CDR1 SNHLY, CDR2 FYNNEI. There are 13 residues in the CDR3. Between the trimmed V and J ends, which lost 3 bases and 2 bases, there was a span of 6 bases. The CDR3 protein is CASSDGVTDTQYF. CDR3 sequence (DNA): TGTGCCAGCAGTGACGGGGTCACAGATACGCAGTATTTT.

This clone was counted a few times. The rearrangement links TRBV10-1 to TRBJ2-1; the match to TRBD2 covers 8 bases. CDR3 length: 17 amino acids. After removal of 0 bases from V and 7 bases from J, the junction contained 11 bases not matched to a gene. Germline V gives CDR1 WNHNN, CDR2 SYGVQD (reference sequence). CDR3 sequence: CASSESRGGRSLNEQFF. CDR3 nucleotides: TGCGCCAGCAGTGAGTCCAGAGGCGGGAGGAGTCTGAATGAGCAGTTCTTC.

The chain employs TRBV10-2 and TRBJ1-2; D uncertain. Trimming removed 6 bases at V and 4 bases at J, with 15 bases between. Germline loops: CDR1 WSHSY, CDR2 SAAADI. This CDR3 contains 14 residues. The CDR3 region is CASREGGGGYGYTF. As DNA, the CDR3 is TGCGCCAGCAGGGAGGGAGGCGGTGGCTATGGCTACACCTTC.

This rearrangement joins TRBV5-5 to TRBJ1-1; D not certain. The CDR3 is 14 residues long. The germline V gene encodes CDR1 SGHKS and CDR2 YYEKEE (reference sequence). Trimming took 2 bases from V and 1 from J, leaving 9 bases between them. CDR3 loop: CASSLSPANTEAFF. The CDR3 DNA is TGTGCCAGCAGCTTATCTCCGGCGAACACTGAAGCTTTCTTT.